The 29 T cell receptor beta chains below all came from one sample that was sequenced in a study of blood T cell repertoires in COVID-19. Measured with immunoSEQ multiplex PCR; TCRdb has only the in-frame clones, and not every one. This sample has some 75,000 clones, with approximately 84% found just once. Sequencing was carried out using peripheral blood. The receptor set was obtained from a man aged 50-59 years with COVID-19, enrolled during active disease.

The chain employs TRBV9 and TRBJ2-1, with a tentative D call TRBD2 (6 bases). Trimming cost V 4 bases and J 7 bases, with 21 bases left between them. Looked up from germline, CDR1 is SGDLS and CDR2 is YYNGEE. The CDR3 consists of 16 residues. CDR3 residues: CASSSPARLDPNEQFF. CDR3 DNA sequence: TGTGCCAGCAGCTCACCCGCGCGACTAGATCCGAATGAGCAGTTCTTC. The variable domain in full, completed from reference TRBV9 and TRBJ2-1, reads DSGVTQTPKHLITATGQRVTLRCSPRSGDLSVYWYQQSLDQGLQFLIQYYNGEERAKGNILERFSAQQFPDLHSELNLSSLELGDSALYFCASSSPARLDPNEQFFGPGTRLTVL.

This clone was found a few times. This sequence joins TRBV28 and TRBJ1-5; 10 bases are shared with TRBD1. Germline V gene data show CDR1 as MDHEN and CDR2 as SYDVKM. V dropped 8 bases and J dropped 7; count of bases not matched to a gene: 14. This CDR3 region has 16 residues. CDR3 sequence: CASFTLRQGAWQPQHF. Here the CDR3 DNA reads TGTGCCAGCTTTACTCTTCGACAGGGGGCGTGGCAGCCCCAGCATTTT.

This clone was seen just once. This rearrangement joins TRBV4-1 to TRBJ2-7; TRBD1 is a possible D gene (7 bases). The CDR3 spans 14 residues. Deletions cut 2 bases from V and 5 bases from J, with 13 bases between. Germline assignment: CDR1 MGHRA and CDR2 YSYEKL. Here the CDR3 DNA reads TGCGCCAGCAGCCAACCCCAGGGGGGAAACGAGCAGTACTTC. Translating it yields CASSQPQGGNEQYF.

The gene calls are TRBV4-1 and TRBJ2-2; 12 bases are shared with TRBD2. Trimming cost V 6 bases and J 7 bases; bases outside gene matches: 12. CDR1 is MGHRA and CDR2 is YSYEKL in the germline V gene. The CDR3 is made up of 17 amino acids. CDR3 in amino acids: CASSSLAGGPNIGELFF. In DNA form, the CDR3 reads TGCGCCAGCAGTTCCCTAGCGGGAGGGCCGAATATCGGGGAGCTGTTTTTT.

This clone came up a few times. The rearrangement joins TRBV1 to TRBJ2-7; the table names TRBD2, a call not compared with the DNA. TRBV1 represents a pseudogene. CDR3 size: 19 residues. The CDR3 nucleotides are TGCACCAGCAGCCAAGCATGTCTCCCGGGGCGGGAGGGTTCCTACGAGCAGTACTTC. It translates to CTSSQACLPGREGSYEQYF.

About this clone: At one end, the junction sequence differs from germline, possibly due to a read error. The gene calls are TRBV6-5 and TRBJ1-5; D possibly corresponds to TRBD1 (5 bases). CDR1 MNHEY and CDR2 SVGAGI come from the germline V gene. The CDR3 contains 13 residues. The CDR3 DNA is TGTGCCGGCAGAGGGGCCTTCAATCAGCCCCAGCATTTT. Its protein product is CAGRGAFNQPQHF.

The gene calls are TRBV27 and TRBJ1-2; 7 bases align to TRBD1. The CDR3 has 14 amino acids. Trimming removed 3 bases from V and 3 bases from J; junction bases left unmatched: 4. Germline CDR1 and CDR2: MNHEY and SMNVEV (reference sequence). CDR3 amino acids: CASSFSQGYYGYTF. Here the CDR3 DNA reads TGTGCCAGCAGTTTCTCACAGGGGTACTATGGCTACACCTTC.

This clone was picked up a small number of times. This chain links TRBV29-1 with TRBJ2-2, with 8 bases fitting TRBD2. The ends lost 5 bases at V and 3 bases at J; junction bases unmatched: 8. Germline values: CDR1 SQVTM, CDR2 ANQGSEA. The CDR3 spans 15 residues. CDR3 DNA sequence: TGCAGCGTTCCACTAGCGGAGGGGGACACCGGGGAGCTGTTTTTT. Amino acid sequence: CSVPLAEGDTGELFF.

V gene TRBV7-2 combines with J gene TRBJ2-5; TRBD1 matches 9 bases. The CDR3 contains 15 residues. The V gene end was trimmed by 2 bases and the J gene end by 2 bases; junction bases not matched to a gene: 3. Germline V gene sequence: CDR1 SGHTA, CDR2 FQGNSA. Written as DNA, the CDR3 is TGTGCCAGCAGCTTATCCGGGACAGGGCAAGAGACCCAGTACTTC. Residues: CASSLSGTGQETQYF.

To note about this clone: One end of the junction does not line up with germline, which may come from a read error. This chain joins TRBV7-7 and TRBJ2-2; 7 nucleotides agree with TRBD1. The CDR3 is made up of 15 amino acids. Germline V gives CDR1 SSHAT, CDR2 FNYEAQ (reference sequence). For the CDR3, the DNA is TGTGCTAGCAGCTTAGGGGGCCCTAACACCGGGGAGCTGTTTTTT. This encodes CASSLGGPNTGELFF.

Written as DNA, the CDR3 is TGTGCCAGCAGTTTACTCCCGGGAGTCCCCCTCCACTTT. Translating gives CASSLLPGVPLHF. V gene TRBV12-3 or TRBV12-4 combines with J gene TRBJ1-6, with no clear D. The CDR3 runs to 13 residues. V was pared by 2 bases and J by 13 bases, with 12 bases between.

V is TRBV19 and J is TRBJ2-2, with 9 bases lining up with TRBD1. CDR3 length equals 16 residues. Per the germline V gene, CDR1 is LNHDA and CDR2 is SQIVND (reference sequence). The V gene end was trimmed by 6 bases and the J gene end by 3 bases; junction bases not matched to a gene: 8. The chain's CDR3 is CASRGTGTGYTGELFF. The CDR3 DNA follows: TGTGCCAGTAGAGGGACCGGGACAGGGTACACCGGGGAGCTGTTTTTT.

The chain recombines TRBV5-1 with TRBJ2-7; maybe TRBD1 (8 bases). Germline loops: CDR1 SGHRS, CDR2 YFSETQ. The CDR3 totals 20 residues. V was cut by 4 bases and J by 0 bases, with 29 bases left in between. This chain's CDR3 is CASSLTGGWDRRRSSYEQYF. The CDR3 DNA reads TGCGCCAGCAGCCTAACGGGGGGATGGGACAGGCGTAGGAGCTCCTACGAGCAGTACTTC. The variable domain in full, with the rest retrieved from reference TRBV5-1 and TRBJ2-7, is KAGVTQTPRYLIKTRGQQVTLSCSPISGHRSVSWYQQTPGQGLQFLFEYFSETQRNKGNFPGRFSGRQFSNSRSEMNVSTLELGDSALYLCASSLTGGWDRRRSSYEQYFGPGTRLTVT.

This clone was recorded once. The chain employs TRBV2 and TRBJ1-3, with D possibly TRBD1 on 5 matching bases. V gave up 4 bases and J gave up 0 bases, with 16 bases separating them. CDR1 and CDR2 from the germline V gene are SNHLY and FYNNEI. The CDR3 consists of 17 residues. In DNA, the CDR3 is TGTGCCAGCAGTGTTATAGGGCAGGGTAGCTCTGGAAACACCATATATTTT. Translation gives CASSVIGQGSSGNTIYF.

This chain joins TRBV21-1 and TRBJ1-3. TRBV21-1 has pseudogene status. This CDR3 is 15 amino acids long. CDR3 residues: CASSKTGSSGNTIYF. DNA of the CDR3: TGTGCCAGCAGCAAAACGGGATCCTCTGGAAACACCATATATTTT.

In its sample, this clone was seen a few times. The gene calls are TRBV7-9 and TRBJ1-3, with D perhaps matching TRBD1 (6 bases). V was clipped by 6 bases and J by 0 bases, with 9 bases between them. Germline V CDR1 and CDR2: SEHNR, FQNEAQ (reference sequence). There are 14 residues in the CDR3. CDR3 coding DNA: TGTGCCAGCAGGACAGGCCTCTCTGGAAACACCATATATTTT. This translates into CASRTGLSGNTIYF. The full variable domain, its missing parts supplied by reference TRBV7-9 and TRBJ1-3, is DTGVSQNPRHKITKRGQNVTFRCDPISEHNRLYWYRQTLGQGPEFLTYFQNEAQLEKSRLLSDRFSAERPKGSFSTLEIQRTEQGDSAMYLCASRTGLSGNTIYFGEGSWLTVV.

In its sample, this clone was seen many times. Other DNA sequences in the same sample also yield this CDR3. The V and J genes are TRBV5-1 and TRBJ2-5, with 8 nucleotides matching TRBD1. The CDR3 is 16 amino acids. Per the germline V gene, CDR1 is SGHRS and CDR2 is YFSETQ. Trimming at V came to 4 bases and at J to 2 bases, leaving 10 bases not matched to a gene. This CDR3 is CASSHGQGGLQETQYF. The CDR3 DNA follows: TGCGCCAGCAGCCACGGACAGGGTGGATTACAAGAGACCCAGTACTTC.

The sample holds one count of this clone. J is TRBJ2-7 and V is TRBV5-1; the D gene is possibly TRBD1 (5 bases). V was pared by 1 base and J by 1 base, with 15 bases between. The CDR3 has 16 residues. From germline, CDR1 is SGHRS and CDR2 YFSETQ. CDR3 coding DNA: TGCGCCAGCAGCTTGTATCAAGGTGACAGATCCTACGAGCAGTACTTC. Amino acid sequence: CASSLYQGDRSYEQYF.

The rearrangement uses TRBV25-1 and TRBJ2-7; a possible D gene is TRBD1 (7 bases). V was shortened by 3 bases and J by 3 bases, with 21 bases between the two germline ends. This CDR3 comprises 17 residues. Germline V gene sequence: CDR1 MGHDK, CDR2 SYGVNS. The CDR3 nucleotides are TGTGCCAGCAGTGATCAGGGGCAGGGGGGCGGAGGCTACGAGCAGTACTTC. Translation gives CASSDQGQGGGGYEQYF.

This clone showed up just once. CDR3 residues: CASSLGGGPQETQYF. CDR3 nucleotide sequence: TGTGCCAGCAGTCTGGGGGGGGGCCCGCAAGAGACCCAGTACTTC. V and J are TRBV27 and TRBJ2-5, with a weak D call TRBD2 (7 bases). Germline lookup yields CDR1 MNHEY and CDR2 SMNVEV (reference sequence). CDR3 length: 15 amino acids. The V end was cut by 5 bases, the J end by 2 bases, with 15 bases between.

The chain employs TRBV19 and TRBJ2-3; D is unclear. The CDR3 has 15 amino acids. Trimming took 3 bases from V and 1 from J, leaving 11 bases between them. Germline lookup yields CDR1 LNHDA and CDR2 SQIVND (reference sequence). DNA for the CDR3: TGTGCCAGTAGTATCCCCGGCGGCCGCACAGATACGCAGTATTTT. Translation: CASSIPGGRTDTQYF. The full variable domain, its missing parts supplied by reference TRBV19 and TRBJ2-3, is DGGITQSPKYLFRKEGQNVTLSCEQNLNHDAMYWYRQDPGQGLRLIYYSQIVNDFQKGDIAEGYSVSREKKESFPLTVTSAQKNPTAFYLCASSIPGGRTDTQYFGPGTRLTVL.

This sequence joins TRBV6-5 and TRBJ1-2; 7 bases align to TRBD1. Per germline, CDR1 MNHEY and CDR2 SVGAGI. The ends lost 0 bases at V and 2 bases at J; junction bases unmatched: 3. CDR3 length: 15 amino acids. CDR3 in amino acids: CASSYSGQANYGYTF. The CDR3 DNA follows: TGTGCCAGCAGTTACTCTGGACAGGCGAACTATGGCTACACCTTC.

The CDR3 sequence is CASRGTSGTIDTQYF. The CDR3 bases are TGCGCCAGCAGGGGGACTAGCGGGACAATAGATACGCAGTATTTT. This chain links TRBV10-1 with TRBJ2-3, with 13 bases matching TRBD2. The germline gives CDR1 WNHNN, CDR2 SYGVQD (reference sequence). The CDR3 is 15 residues long. J gave up 5 bases and V 6 bases, and 5 bases lay outside the gene matches.

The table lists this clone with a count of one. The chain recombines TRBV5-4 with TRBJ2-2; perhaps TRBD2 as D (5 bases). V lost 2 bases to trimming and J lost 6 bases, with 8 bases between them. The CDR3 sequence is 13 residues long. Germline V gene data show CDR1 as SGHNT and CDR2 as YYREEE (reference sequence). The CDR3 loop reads CASSFRGPGELFF. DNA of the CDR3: TGTGCCAGCAGCTTTCGGGGTCCCGGGGAGCTGTTTTTT.

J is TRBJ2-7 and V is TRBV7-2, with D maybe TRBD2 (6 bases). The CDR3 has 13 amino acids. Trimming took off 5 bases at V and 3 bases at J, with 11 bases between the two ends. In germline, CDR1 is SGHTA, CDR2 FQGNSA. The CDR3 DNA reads TGTGCCAGCAGCCGACCGGGGGTCTACGAGCAGTACTTC. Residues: CASSRPGVYEQYF.

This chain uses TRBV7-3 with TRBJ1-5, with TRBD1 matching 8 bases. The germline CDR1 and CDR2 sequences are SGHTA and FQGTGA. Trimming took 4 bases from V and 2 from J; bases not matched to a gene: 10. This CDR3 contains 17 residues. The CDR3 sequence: CASSSPAGGRGNQPQHF. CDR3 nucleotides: TGTGCCAGCAGCTCCCCCGCAGGGGGCCGGGGCAATCAGCCCCAGCATTTT.

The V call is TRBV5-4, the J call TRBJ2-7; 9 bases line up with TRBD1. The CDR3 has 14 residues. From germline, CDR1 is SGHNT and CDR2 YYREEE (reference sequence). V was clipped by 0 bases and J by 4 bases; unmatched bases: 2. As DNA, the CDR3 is TGTGCCAGCAGCTTGGGGGGACAGGGTTACGAGCAGTACTTC. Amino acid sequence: CASSLGGQGYEQYF.

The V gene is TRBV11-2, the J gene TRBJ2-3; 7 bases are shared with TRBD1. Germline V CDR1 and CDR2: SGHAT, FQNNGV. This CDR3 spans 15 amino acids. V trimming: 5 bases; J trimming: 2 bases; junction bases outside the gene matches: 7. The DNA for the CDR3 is TGTGCCAGCAGCCAAACAGGGGTCGCCACAGATACGCAGTATTTT. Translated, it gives CASSQTGVATDTQYF. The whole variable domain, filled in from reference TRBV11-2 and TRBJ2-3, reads EAGVAQSPRYKIIEKRQSVAFWCNPISGHATLYWYQQILGQGPKLLIQFQNNGVVDDSQLPKDRFSAERLKGVDSTLKIQPAKLEDSAVYLCASSQTGVATDTQYFGPGTRLTVL.

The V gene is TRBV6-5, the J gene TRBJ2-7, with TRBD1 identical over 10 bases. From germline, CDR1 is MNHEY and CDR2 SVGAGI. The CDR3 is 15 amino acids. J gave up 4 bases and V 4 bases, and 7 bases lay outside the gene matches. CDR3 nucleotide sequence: TGTGCCAGCAGTTCACCGGGACAGGGGAAGTACGAGCAGTACTTC. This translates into CASSSPGQGKYEQYF.